The entry that follows covers one T cell receptor beta chain sequence. The record originates from a study of T cell changes during pregnancy in multiple sclerosis. CDR1 is MNHNY and CDR2 is SVGAGI in the germline V gene (reference sequence). This CDR3 is 16 amino acids long. V dropped 2 bases and J dropped 2; count of bases not matched to a gene: 7. Profiled with immunoSEQ multiplex PCR; TCRdb holds only in-frame clones, not every one. The sample yields roughly 20,000 clones, 88% seen once. The rearrangement joins TRBV6-6 to TRBJ1-1; TRBD1 matches 8 bases. The TCR originated in a female donor in good health, enrolled as a control in a pregnancy study. The sequencing used CD4+ T cells from peripheral blood mononuclear cells, collected in the first trimester of pregnancy. CDR3 nucleotides: TGTGCCAGCAGTTACGGGACAGGAGGTTCTAACACTGAAGCTTTCTTT. This encodes CASSYGTGGSNTEAFF.